This T cell receptor (beta chain) was recovered during a study of cytomegalovirus exposure and HLA in healthy donors. Background on the study: HLA-typed donors contributed 80 million or so unique TCRs, which were held in an early data release. Points from the study as a whole: TCR beta chains associated with HLA were, in a later analysis, more clonally expanded than equally common others. It was approximately 150 TCR beta chains that were listed as cytomegalovirus-associated.

Germline V CDR1 and CDR2: SEHNR, FQNEAQ (reference sequence). This CDR3 has 13 amino acids. Amplification used 60 Vbeta primers and 13 Jbeta primers. Measured with immunoSEQ multiplex PCR; TCRdb has only the in-frame clones, and not every one. The data hold 150,000 or so clones, with about four fifths observed a single time. In the case of this clone: The antigen is undetermined. One end of the junction fails to match germline, which may point to a read error.

J is TRBJ1-2 and V is TRBV7-9; TRBD1 is a possible D gene (5 bases). Sequenced sample: PBMCs. The TCR originated in a male donor in good health and CMV-seropositive. This CDR3 reads CSSSLTDSYGYTF. CDR3 coding DNA: TGTTCCAGCAGCTTGACAGACAGCTATGGCTACACCTTC.